This T cell receptor (beta chain) was recorded in a study of regulatory T cells in long-lasting Graves disease. Points from the study as a whole: Peripheral blood alone, not thyroid tissue, underwent study.

This CDR3 spans 15 amino acids. The V end lost 0 bases, the J end lost 1 base, and 9 bases lay between the germline ends. Per germline, CDR1 LNHNV and CDR2 YYDKDF (reference sequence). Assembly of TCR beta libraries relied on iRepertoire HTBI primers together with Arm-PCR of CDR3 regions. TCRdb used MiXCR to reprocess the multiplex PCR reads, holding one entry per CDR3 protein. The repertoire holds roughly 610,000 distinct CDR3 sequences, with 15% to 20% as singletons. This sample's time point: newly diagnosed GD, antithyroid drugs for less than 3 months. RNA extracted from PBMCs served as the sequencing template. In its sample, this clonotype was seen a few times. The antigen is undetermined. Another study also made use of these data, one on T cells in Graves' hyperthyroidism and ophthalmopathy. That report notes: With the HTBI primer set, the TCR CDR3 went through a first round of RT-PCR. Most thyroid clonotypes with frequency above 0.001 were detected in blood.

The source was peripheral blood mononuclear cells (PBMCs), collected at new diagnosis, from a patient treated with antithyroid drugs. The clonotype originates from a young man with Graves disease. The genes are TRBV15 and TRBJ1-1, with D uncertain. The CDR3 region is CATSRDYQENTEAFF. In DNA form, the CDR3 reads TGTGCCACCAGCAGAGATTACCAAGAGAACACTGAAGCTTTCTTT.